This T cell receptor beta chain was documented in a study of T cells after posttransplantation cyclophosphamide (dated by TCRdb to 2016 to 2017). Study-wide context: The study tracked T cell repertoire reconstitution by TRB sequencing after myeloablative bone marrow transplantation using posttransplantation cyclophosphamide as GVHD prophylaxis. Because TRA and TRB clonality correlated tightly in several samples, later TCR analyses were limited to TRB. Public TRB sequences were searched against a database of over 3,000 sequences associated with responses to pathogens, tumor antigens, self-antigens and alloantigens. Blood from all 35 or so PTCy patients with 1-year posttransplant specimens was subjected to TRB sequencing. Samples from 30 to 45 PTCy-treated patients and some 16 related bone marrow donors of those patients were subjected to antigen receptor sequencing. In 3 patients, TRB sequencing was also performed on up to 3 more blood samples taken 2 to 5.2 years after transplant, and in 4 patients, pretransplant blood was also TRB-sequenced. What the study reported, not specific to this receptor: At 1-2 months, donor-recipient similarity was low but rose over the first year, and the later blood repertoires were often dominated by donor CD8+ memory clones. Across 45 patients, TRB clonality was highly associated with recipient CMV seropositivity and CMV reactivation, and PTCy diversity was similar to diversity in CNI/methotrexate controls. The TRB repertoires of T cells infiltrating skin or the GI tract showed only limited overlap with the TRB repertoires found in blood.

TRB sequencing used genomic DNA with the immunoSEQ assay at survey resolution or the hsTCRB kit. Per the source publication's procedure: The immunoSEQ software handled initial read processing, and the LymphoSeq R package was used for repertoire analyses. Clonality was calculated as 1 minus normalized Shannon entropy, and the Gini coefficient was also calculated for each TRB dataset. To infer phenotypes in unsorted samples, TRB sequences from sorted subsets of the recipient or donor were mapped onto unsorted samples from the same recipient. This is the immuneACCESS table as TCRdb keeps it, with only in-frame sequences that have V and J called. A part of the clones is gone; compared with another copy, unresolved V genes explain less than half, and the rest is unexplained. The V and J calls and the clone size are those of that table, but D and trimming were determined from the DNA. In this sample the table shows 36,000 or so clones, and no singletons are among them. About 1.2% of the sample lies in the top ten.

The CDR3 starts with the cysteine, ends with the phenylalanine, and has 16 residues. Left in the record is the CDR3 DNA by itself, 48 bases read in frame from the first base. The sample holds many counts of this clone. No antigen is known for it. No base-level quality is on record; no much larger clone is a single base apart. Peripheral blood samples were provided by related bone marrow donors on the day of marrow donation. Mononuclear cells from peripheral blood and bone marrow were separated by Ficoll-Hypaque density centrifugation and then cryopreserved. The chain links TRBV21-1 with TRBJ2-7; TRBD1 is the table's D call, not checked against the DNA. TRBV21-1 is reported as a pseudogene. Material for sequencing was PBMCs. The sequence derives from a girl aged 5 to 17 in good health, CMV-negative, and a related stem cell transplant donor. The base sequence is TGTGCCAGCAGCAAAAAGGGACCGGGACAGACCTACGAGCAGTACTTC. This yields the protein CASSKKGPGQTYEQYF.